Below, 30 T cell receptor beta chains from the same sample are listed, as sequenced in a study of blood T cell repertoires in COVID-19. Assay used: immunoSEQ multiplex PCR; TCRdb lists only in-frame clones, some missing. The sample comprises around 100,000 clones, roughly 87% of which are singletons, and around 7.2% rests with the top ten. The specimen was peripheral blood. These receptors all come from a man aged 25 to 40 in a cohort sampled during active COVID-19.

This chain joins TRBV24-1 and TRBJ2-7, with TRBD2 matching over 9 bases. Per the germline V gene, CDR1 is KGHDR and CDR2 is SFDVKD. The CDR3 contains 14 residues. J was trimmed by 9 bases and V by 4 bases; bases with no gene match: 9. CDR3 loop: CATSETSGGWGQYF. The CDR3 nucleotides read TGTGCCACCAGTGAGACTAGCGGAGGGTGGGGGCAGTACTTC.

The J gene is TRBJ2-1, the V gene TRBV7-2; TRBD1 is a possible D gene (6 bases). V gave up 1 base and J gave up 0 bases, with 10 bases separating them. The V gene's germline CDR1 is SGHTA and CDR2 FQGNSA. The CDR3 covers 16 residues. The CDR3 DNA is TGTGCCAGCAGCTTAGGCACAGGGAACTCCTACAATGAGCAGTTCTTC. It yields the protein CASSLGTGNSYNEQFF. Supplemented by reference TRBV7-2 and TRBJ2-1, the full variable domain reads GAGVSQSPSNKVTEKGKDVELRCDPISGHTALYWYRQSLGQGLEFLIYFQGNSAPDKSGLPSDRFSAERTGGSVSTLTIQRTQQEDSAVYLCASSLGTGNSYNEQFFGPGTRLTVL.

The CDR3, as DNA: TGTGCCAGCAGCGTAGGAGGTTACGGGGAGCTGTTTTTT. It codes for CASSVGGYGELFF. V is TRBV9 and J is TRBJ2-2; D ambiguous. This CDR3 contains 13 residues. V was clipped by 0 bases and J by 7 bases, with 7 bases between them. Germline V lookup: CDR1 SGDLS, CDR2 YYNGEE.

In this sample, this clone turned up a few times. The gene calls are TRBV28 and TRBJ2-3; D unresolved. This CDR3 is built from 13 residues. Trimming removed 6 bases from V and 0 bases from J, with 7 bases in between. In germline, CDR1 is MDHEN, CDR2 SYDVKM. The CDR3 here is CASSGSSTDTQYF. The CDR3, as DNA: TGTGCCAGCAGCGGGTCTAGCACAGATACGCAGTATTTT.

In its sample, this clone was seen once. The V and J genes are TRBV10-1 and TRBJ2-1; 12 nucleotides line up with TRBD2. After removal of 6 bases from V and 0 bases from J, the junction contained 15 bases not matched to a gene. There are 20 residues in the CDR3. CDR1 and CDR2 from the germline V gene are WNHNN and SYGVQD (reference sequence). This chain's CDR3 is CASSGDRVRTSGNSYNEQFF. The CDR3 bases are TGCGCCAGCAGCGGGGATAGGGTCCGGACTAGCGGGAACTCCTACAATGAGCAGTTCTTC.

The gene calls are TRBV24-1 and TRBJ1-5; D call uncertain. Germline lookup yields CDR1 KGHDR and CDR2 SFDVKD. The CDR3 is 14 residues long. Trimming left V 4 bases short and J 0 bases short, with 6 bases between. The CDR3 region is CATSEGPSNQPQHF. As DNA, the CDR3 is TGTGCCACCAGTGAGGGCCCTAGCAATCAGCCCCAGCATTTT.

The chain carries TRBV6-2 or TRBV6-3 and TRBJ2-3; tentative D call: TRBD2 (6 bases). Between the trimmed V and J ends, which lost 2 bases and 4 bases, there was a span of 10 bases. Germline CDR1 reads MNHEY; CDR2 reads SVGEGT. The CDR3 spans 14 residues. CDR3 sequence reads: CASSYRLVSDTQYF. The CDR3 DNA reads TGTGCCAGCAGTTACCGACTAGTTTCAGATACGCAGTATTTT.

The J gene is TRBJ2-3, the V gene TRBV3-1 (or the pseudogene TRBV3-2), with no clear D. This CDR3 comprises 15 residues. Germline V gene lookup returns CDR1 LGHDT and CDR2 YNNKEL (reference sequence). The V and J ends lost 0 bases and 5 bases respectively, with 12 bases between them. Here the CDR3 DNA reads TGTGCCAGCAGCCAAGAAGGATACTATGAAGATACGCAGTATTTT. Residues: CASSQEGYYEDTQYF.

V is TRBV6-2 or TRBV6-3 and J is TRBJ2-1; 13 bases align to TRBD2. The V segment lost 6 bases and the J segment 6 bases; nucleotides outside the gene matches: 8. This CDR3 spans 16 amino acids. CDR1 and CDR2 (germline): MNHEY, SVGEGT. This CDR3 is CASSSSGTSGVNEQFF. The CDR3 DNA sequence: TGTGCCAGCAGCTCGTCCGGGACTAGCGGGGTCAATGAGCAGTTCTTC.

CDR3 sequence: CAISEGGYTGELFF. In nucleotides, the CDR3 is TGTGCCATCTCCGAGGGGGGGTACACCGGGGAGCTGTTTTTT. The gene calls are TRBV10-3 and TRBJ2-2, with D maybe TRBD2 (7 bases). Germline loops: CDR1 ENHRY, CDR2 SYGVKD. Trimming shortened V by 8 bases and J by 3 bases, and 13 bases separated the two germline ends. This CDR3 is 14 amino acids long.

V is TRBV6-5 and J is TRBJ1-2; TRBD1 is a possible D gene (6 bases). Between the trimmed V and J ends, which lost 2 bases and 4 bases, there was a span of 11 bases. CDR1 is MNHEY, CDR2 SVGAGI, per germline. The CDR3 loop spans 14 amino acids. The DNA for the CDR3 is TGTGCCAGCAGTTACCCAGGACAGCCCTATGGCTACACCTTC. The encoded protein is CASSYPGQPYGYTF.

The J gene is TRBJ2-5, the V gene TRBV2; weak D call: TRBD1 (6 bases). In germline, CDR1 is SNHLY, CDR2 FYNNEI. CDR3 length: 13 residues. Trimming pared 4 bases from V and 2 bases from J, leaving 8 bases between. CDR3 coding DNA: TGTGCCAGCAGTGTACAGGGTCAAGAGACCCAGTACTTC. Translating gives CASSVQGQETQYF.

This chain uses TRBV10-3 with TRBJ2-7; weak D call: TRBD1 (6 bases). The CDR3 runs to 17 residues. Germline V lookup: CDR1 ENHRY, CDR2 SYGVKD. The V and J ends lost 4 bases and 0 bases respectively, with 19 bases between them. This CDR3 reads CAISANFGQRHSYEQYF. DNA of the CDR3: TGTGCCATCAGTGCTAATTTCGGACAGCGTCACTCCTACGAGCAGTACTTC.

The V gene is TRBV9, the J gene TRBJ2-1; unclear D gene. The V end was cut by 4 bases, the J end by 6 bases, with 14 bases between. The CDR3 sequence is 14 residues long. The germline CDR1 and CDR2 sequences are SGDLS and YYNGEE. This CDR3 reads CASSPKAPGNEQFF. The CDR3 DNA follows: TGTGCCAGCAGCCCCAAGGCGCCGGGCAATGAGCAGTTCTTC.

This chain joins TRBV7-3 and TRBJ2-1; 8 bases agree with TRBD1. CDR1 SGHTA and CDR2 FQGTGA come from the germline V gene. The V gene end was trimmed by 4 bases and the J gene end by 0 bases; junction bases not matched to a gene: 8. This CDR3 comprises 17 residues. CDR3 sequence: CASSSPRGQGSYNEQFF. The CDR3 DNA follows: TGTGCCAGCAGCTCTCCCAGAGGACAGGGCTCCTACAATGAGCAGTTCTTC.

The chain carries TRBV2 and TRBJ1-5; TRBD1 agrees at 9 bases. The CDR3 extends over 17 amino acids. CDR1 is SNHLY and CDR2 is FYNNEI in the germline V gene. V gave up 6 bases and J gave up 1 base; unmatched junction bases: 10. CDR3 in amino acids: CASRPGTGLGSNQPQHF. CDR3 in DNA: TGTGCCAGCAGACCCGGGACAGGGCTTGGAAGCAATCAGCCCCAGCATTTT.

The chain recombines TRBV6-5 with TRBJ1-3, with D uncertain. Germline-derived CDR1 and CDR2 are MNHEY and SVGAGI. The ends were cut back, 5 bases at V and 3 bases at J, with 14 bases in the middle. The CDR3 sequence is 15 residues long. The CDR3 here is CASSSSGVFGNTIYF. The CDR3 bases are TGTGCCAGCAGTAGCTCAGGTGTGTTTGGAAACACCATATATTTT.

V is TRBV7-2 and J is TRBJ2-1; D is perhaps TRBD1 (6 bases). The V end was cut by 4 bases, the J end by 6 bases, with 16 bases between. Germline assignment: CDR1 SGHTA and CDR2 FQGNSA. The CDR3 covers 15 residues. The CDR3 spells CASSSWVQGVNEQFF. CDR3 DNA sequence: TGTGCCAGCAGCTCCTGGGTACAGGGTGTCAATGAGCAGTTCTTC. The full variable domain, in which reference TRBV7-2 and TRBJ2-1 provide the parts outside the CDR3, is GAGVSQSPSNKVTEKGKDVELRCDPISGHTALYWYRQSLGQGLEFLIYFQGNSAPDKSGLPSDRFSAERTGGSVSTLTIQRTQQEDSAVYLCASSSWVQGVNEQFFGPGTRLTVL.

The chain employs TRBV9 and TRBJ2-5; 7 bases fit TRBD2. With V trimmed by 3 bases and J by 6 bases, 14 bases remained unmatched. CDR3 length equals 16 residues. CDR1 is SGDLS, CDR2 YYNGEE, per germline. Written as DNA, the CDR3 is TGTGCCAGCAGCGAGAGTGGACACGGGGGGTCGAAGACCCAGTACTTC. It translates to CASSESGHGGSKTQYF.

This clone was recorded once. The chain recombines TRBV19 with TRBJ2-1; 9 bases fit TRBD2. The CDR3 consists of 14 residues. V was pared by 5 bases and J by 10 bases, with 9 bases of the junction left unmatched. Germline V lookup: CDR1 LNHDA, CDR2 SQIVND (reference sequence). This CDR3 is CASSAMGLAGEQFF. The CDR3 DNA reads TGTGCCAGTAGTGCAATGGGGCTAGCGGGGGAGCAGTTCTTC.

V and J are TRBV7-9 and TRBJ2-1, with 13 bases fitting TRBD2. CDR1 is SEHNR and CDR2 is FQNEAQ in the germline V gene (reference sequence). The CDR3 extends over 16 amino acids. V was clipped by 5 bases and J by 5 bases; unmatched bases: 6. The CDR3 protein is CASSPGLAGDHNEQFF. CDR3 nucleotides: TGTGCCAGCAGCCCAGGACTAGCGGGGGACCACAATGAGCAGTTCTTC.

This sequence joins TRBV6-5 and TRBJ1-5; 7 bases align to TRBD1. V gave up 5 bases and J gave up 7 bases; unmatched junction bases: 11. The germline V gene has CDR1 MNHEY and CDR2 SVGAGI. The CDR3 sequence is 15 residues long. CDR3 in amino acids: CASSTSGGKDQPQHF. The CDR3 DNA reads TGTGCCAGCAGTACCTCAGGGGGAAAGGACCAGCCCCAGCATTTT.

This clone occurred once. The CDR3 is CASRTGQVHNQPQHF. In nucleotides, the CDR3 is TGTGCCAGCAGGACCGGACAGGTACACAATCAGCCCCAGCATTTT. The rearrangement joins TRBV2 to TRBJ1-5; TRBD1 aligns across 7 bases. The V gene's germline CDR1 is SNHLY and CDR2 FYNNEI. The J segment lost 3 bases and the V segment lost 6 bases, leaving 8 bases of the junction unmatched. The CDR3 is made up of 15 amino acids.

The chain has TRBV6-5 and TRBJ2-7; D remains unclear. There are 14 residues in the CDR3. The germline gives CDR1 MNHEY, CDR2 SVGAGI. V shed 0 bases and J shed 3 bases, with 9 bases lying between them. The CDR3 reads CASSYSPADYEQYF. The CDR3 region has the DNA TGTGCCAGCAGTTACTCGCCGGCGGACTACGAGCAGTACTTC.

V and J are TRBV3-1 (or the pseudogene TRBV3-2) and TRBJ1-5; D is possibly TRBD1 (6 bases). The V end was cut by 4 bases, the J end by 1 base, with 8 bases between. Germline loops: CDR1 LGHDT, CDR2 YNNKEL (reference sequence). CDR3 length: 14 residues. For the CDR3, the DNA is TGTGCCAGCAGCCCCAGGGGAAGCAATCAGCCCCAGCATTTT. Translating gives CASSPRGSNQPQHF.

This clone was detected only a few times. The chain couples TRBV6-5 to TRBJ1-2; 8 nucleotides align to TRBD1. The J segment lost 6 bases and the V segment lost 8 bases, leaving 2 bases of the junction unmatched. Germline V gives CDR1 MNHEY, CDR2 SVGAGI. CDR3 length equals 11 residues. The CDR3 is CASRQGNGYTF. The CDR3 region has the DNA TGTGCCAGCCGACAGGGGAATGGCTACACCTTC.

This chain connects TRBV6-5 to TRBJ2-3, with 10 bases matching TRBD2. The V gene end was trimmed by 8 bases and the J gene end by 6 bases; junction bases not matched to a gene: 5. This CDR3 contains 13 residues. Germline-derived CDR1 and CDR2 are MNHEY and SVGAGI. Written as DNA, the CDR3 is TGTGCCAGCCAGCGGGGGGGCCGCGATACGCAGTATTTT. It yields the protein CASQRGGRDTQYF.

The chain combines TRBV10-2 with TRBJ2-2; D is possibly TRBD1 (6 bases). This CDR3 is built from 16 residues. CDR1 WSHSY and CDR2 SAAADI come from the germline V gene. V dropped 10 bases and J dropped 0 bases, with 18 bases sitting between them. The CDR3 reads CATLDRLYANTGELFF. In nucleotides, the CDR3 is TGCGCCACCCTTGACAGGTTATACGCGAACACCGGGGAGCTGTTTTTT.

The chain joins TRBV10-3 to TRBJ2-3, with 10 bases lining up with TRBD2. The CDR3 contains 15 residues. The germline V gene encodes CDR1 ENHRY and CDR2 SYGVKD. Trimming removed 6 bases from V and 2 bases from J; junction bases left unmatched: 5. The CDR3 DNA reads TGTGCCATCAGCCCCGGACTAGCGGCCACAGATACGCAGTATTTT. It is translated as CAISPGLAATDTQYF.

This chain joins TRBV4-3 and TRBJ1-3, with 7 bases that match TRBD1. The germline V gene has CDR1 LGHNA and CDR2 YSLEER. The trim removed 4 bases at V and 2 bases at J, leaving 5 bases unmatched. This CDR3 spans 15 amino acids. The CDR3 DNA reads TGCGCCAGCAGCCCCGACAGGGTAACTGGAAACACCATATATTTT. Protein product: CASSPDRVTGNTIYF.